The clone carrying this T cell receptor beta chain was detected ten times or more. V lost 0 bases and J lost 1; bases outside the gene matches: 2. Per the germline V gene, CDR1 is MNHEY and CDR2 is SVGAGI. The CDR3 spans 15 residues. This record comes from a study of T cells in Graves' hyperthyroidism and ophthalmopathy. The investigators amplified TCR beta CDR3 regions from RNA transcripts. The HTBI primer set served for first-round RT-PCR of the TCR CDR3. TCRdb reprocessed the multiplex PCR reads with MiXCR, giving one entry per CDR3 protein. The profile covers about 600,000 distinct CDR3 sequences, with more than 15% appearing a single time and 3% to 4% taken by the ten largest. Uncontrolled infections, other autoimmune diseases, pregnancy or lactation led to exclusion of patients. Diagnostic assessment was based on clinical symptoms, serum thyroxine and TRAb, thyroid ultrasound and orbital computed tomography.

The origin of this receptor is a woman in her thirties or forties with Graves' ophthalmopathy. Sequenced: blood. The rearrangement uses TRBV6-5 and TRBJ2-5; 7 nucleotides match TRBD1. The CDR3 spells CASSYSQGTQETQYF. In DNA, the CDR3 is TGTGCCAGCAGTTACTCACAGGGGACCCAAGAGACCCAGTACTTC.